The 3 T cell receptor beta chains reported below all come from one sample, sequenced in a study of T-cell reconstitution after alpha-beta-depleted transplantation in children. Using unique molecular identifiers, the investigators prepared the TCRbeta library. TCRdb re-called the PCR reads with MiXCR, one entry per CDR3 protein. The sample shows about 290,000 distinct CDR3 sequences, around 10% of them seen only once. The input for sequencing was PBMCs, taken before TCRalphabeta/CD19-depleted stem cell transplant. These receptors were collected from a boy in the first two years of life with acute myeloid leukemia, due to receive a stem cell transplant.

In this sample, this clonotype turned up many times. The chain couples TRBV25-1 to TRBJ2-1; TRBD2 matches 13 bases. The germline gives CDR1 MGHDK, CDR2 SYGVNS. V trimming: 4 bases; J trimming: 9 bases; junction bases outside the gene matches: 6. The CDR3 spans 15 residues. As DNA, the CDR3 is TGTGCCAGCAGTGGAGGACTAGCGGGAGTTGGTGAGCAGTTCTTC. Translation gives CASSGGLAGVGEQFF.

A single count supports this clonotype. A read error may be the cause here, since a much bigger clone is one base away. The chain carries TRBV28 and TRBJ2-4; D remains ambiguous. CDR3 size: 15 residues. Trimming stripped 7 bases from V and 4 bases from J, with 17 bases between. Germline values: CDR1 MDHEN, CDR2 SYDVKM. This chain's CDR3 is CASNQRVLSKNIQYF. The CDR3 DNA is TGTGCCAGCAACCAACGGGTTCTTTCTAAAAACATTCAGTACTTC. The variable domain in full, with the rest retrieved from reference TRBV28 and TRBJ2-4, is DVKVTQSSRYLVKRTGEKVFLECVQDMDHENMFWYRQDPGLGLRLIYFSYDVKMKEKGDIPEGYSVSREKKERFSLILESASTNQTSMYLCASNQRVLSKNIQYFGAGTRLSVL.

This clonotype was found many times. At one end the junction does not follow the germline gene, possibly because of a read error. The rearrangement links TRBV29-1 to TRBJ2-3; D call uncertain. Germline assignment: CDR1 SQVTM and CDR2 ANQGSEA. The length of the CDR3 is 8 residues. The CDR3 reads CSLSDRKF. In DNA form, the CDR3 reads TGCAGCTTATCGGACCGAAAGTTT.